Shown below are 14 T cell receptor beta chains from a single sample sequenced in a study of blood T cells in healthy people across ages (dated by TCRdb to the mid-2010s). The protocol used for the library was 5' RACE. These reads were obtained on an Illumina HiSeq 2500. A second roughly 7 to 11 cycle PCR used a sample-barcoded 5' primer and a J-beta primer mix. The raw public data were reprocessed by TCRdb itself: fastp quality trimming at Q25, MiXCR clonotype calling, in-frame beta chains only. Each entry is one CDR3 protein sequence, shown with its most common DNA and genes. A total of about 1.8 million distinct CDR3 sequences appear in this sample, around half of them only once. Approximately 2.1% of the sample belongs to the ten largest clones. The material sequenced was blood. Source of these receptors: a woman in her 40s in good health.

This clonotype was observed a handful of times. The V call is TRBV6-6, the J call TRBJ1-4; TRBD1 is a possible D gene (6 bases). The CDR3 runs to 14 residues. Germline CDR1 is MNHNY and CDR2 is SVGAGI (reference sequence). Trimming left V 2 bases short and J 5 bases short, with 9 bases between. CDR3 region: CASSYGQGNEKLFF. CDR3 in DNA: TGTGCCAGCAGTTACGGGCAGGGGAATGAAAAACTGTTTTTT.

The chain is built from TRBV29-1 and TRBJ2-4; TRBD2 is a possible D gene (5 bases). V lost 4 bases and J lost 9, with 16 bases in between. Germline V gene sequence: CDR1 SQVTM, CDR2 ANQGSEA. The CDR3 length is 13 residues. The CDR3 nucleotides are TGCAGCGTTGCCCGAGGGCAGAAGGGCATTCAGTACTTC. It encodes CSVARGQKGIQYF.

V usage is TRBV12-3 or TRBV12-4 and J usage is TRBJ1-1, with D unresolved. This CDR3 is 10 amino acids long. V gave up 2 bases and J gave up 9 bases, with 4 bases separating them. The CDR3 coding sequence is TGTGCCAGCAGTTTAAGTAAAGCTTTCTTT. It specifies CASSLSKAFF.

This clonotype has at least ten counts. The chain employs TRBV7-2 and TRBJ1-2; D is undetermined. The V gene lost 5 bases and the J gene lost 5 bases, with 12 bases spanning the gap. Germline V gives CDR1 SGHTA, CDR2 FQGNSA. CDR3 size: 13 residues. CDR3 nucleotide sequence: TGTGCCAGCAGCCCACGGACTGATTATGGCTACACCTTC. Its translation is CASSPRTDYGYTF.

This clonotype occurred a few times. The CDR3 loop is CASSQSVQPEDEKLFF. The CDR3 coding sequence is TGTGCCAGCAGCCAATCCGTCCAGCCCGAAGATGAAAAACTGTTTTTT. V and J are TRBV7-8 and TRBJ1-4; D not resolved. V was shortened by 5 bases and J by 6 bases, with 19 bases between the two germline ends. CDR1 and CDR2 (germline): SGHVS, FQNEAQ. The CDR3 consists of 16 residues.

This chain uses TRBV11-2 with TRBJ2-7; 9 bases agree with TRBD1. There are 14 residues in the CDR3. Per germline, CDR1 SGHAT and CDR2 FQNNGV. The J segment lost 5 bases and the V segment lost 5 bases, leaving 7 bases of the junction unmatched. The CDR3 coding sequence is TGTGCCAGCAGCCCGGGACAGGGCATGGACGAGCAGTACTTC. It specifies CASSPGQGMDEQYF. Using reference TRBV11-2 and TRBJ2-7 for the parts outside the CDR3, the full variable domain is EAGVAQSPRYKIIEKRQSVAFWCNPISGHATLYWYQQILGQGPKLLIQFQNNGVVDDSQLPKDRFSAERLKGVDSTLKIQPAKLEDSAVYLCASSPGQGMDEQYFGPGTRLTVT.

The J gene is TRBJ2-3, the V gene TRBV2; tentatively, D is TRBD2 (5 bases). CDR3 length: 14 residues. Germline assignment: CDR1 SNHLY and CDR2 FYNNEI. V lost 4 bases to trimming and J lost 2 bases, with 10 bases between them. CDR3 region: CASSGRLSTDTQYF. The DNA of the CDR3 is TGTGCCAGCAGTGGAAGACTATCCACAGATACGCAGTATTTT.

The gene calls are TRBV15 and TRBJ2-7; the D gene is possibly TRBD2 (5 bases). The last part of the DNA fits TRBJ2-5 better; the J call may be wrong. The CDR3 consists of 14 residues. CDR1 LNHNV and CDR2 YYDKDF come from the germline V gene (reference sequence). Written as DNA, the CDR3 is TGTGCCACCAGCTCCTCTGGAAGAGGGGAGACCCAGTACTTC. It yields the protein CATSSSGRGETQYF.

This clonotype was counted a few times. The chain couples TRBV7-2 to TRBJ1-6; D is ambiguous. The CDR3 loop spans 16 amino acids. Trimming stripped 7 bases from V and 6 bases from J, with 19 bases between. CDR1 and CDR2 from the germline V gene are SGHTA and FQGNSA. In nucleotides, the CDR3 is TGTGCCAGCACACCCAATGGGCAGCTTAGTAATTCACCCCTCCACTTT. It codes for CASTPNGQLSNSPLHF.

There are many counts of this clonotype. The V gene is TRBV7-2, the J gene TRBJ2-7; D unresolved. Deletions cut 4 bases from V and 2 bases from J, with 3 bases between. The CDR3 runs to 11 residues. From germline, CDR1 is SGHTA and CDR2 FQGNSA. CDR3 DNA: TGTGCCAGCAGCTCGGCCTACGAGCAGTACTTC. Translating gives CASSSAYEQYF.

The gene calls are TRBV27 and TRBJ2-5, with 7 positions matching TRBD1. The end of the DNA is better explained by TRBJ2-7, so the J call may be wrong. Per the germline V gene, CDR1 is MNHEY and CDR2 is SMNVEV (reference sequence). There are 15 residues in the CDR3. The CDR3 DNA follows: TGTGCCAGCAGTTTTCATAAGCTCGACAGGGACGAGCAGTACTTC. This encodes CASSFHKLDRDEQYF.

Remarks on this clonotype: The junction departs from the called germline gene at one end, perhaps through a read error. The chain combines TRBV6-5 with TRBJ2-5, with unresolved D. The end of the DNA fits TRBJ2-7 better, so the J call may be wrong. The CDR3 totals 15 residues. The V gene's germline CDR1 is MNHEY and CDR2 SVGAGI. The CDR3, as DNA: TGTGCCGGCAGTTTTTCCAGGTTGACCGTCTACGAGCAGTACTTC. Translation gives CAGSFSRLTVYEQYF.

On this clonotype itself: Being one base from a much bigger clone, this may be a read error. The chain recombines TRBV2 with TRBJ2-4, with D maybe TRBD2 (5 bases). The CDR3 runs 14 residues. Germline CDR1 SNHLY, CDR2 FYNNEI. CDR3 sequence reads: CASIDPLGGNVQYF. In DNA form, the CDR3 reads TGTGCCAGCATCGACCCATTAGGAGGAAACGTTCAGTACTTC.

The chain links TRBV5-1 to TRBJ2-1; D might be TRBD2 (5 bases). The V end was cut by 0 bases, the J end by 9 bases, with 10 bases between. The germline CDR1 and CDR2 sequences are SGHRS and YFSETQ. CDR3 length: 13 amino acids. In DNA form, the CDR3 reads TGCGCCAGCAGCTTGGGGCGCCTAGCTGAGCAGTTCTTC. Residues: CASSLGRLAEQFF.